A selection of T cell receptor beta chains follows, all from one sample in a study of read filtering for tumor transcriptome and immune sequencing. TCRdb independently ran MiXCR on the reads; one entry per CDR3 protein. The repertoire holds some 41,000 distinct CDR3 sequences, with around 15% as singletons. Sequences were obtained from a population of CD138-negative cells sorted from bone marrow. These receptors were taken from a donor at least 40 years old with multiple myeloma. CDR3s include the opening cysteine and the closing phenylalanine or tryptophan. The D gene is left open where the match is weak.

TRBV9,NA,TRBJ2-5,CASSVSHSIETQYF
TRBV9,NA,TRBJ2-1,CASSGTSWGNNEQFF
TRBV15,NA,TRBJ2-1,CATSRDFRTWQFF
TRBV29-1,TRBD1,TRBJ2-3,CSVEGPGTGTQYF
TRBV7-2,NA,TRBJ2-7,CASSLLGNEQYF
TRBV7-2,TRBD1,TRBJ2-3,CASSIQGARTDTQYF
TRBV2,TRBD1,TRBJ2-7,CASRTGTDSYEQYF
TRBV10-3,NA,TRBJ2-4,CATTGAQGGIQYF
TRBV29-1,NA,TRBJ2-5,CSVEDSQGSQETQYF
TRBV5-1,NA,TRBJ1-1,CASSQETGLGTEAFF
TRBV7-9,NA,TRBJ2-5,CASSLTQGQETQYF
TRBV20-1,NA,TRBJ2-1,CSARDRGLRYNEQFF
TRBV29-1,NA,TRBJ1-1,CSVRSIGNTEAFF
TRBV6-5,TRBD1,TRBJ2-7,CASWDRPYEQYF
TRBV2,NA,TRBJ1-5,CASSEAAGISQPQHF
TRBV25-1,NA,TRBJ2-5,CASSEQGSGTTTQYF
TRBV19,TRBD1,TRBJ2-2,CASSIFTGGSTGELFF
TRBV12-3/TRBV12-4,NA,TRBJ2-1,CASSLIRDYNEQFF
TRBV6-5,TRBD2,TRBJ2-3,CASSELAGVADTQYF
TRBV29-1,NA,TRBJ2-3,CSVGDPRVSTDTQYF
TRBV20-1,NA,TRBJ2-2,CSARDLGEAGELFF
TRBV7-2,TRBD2,TRBJ2-7,CASSLGPAGGDEQYF
TRBV5-8,NA,TRBJ2-2,CASTLGQIDTGELFF
TRBV27,NA,TRBJ1-5,CASSPLDGAGQPQHF
TRBV12-3/TRBV12-4,NA,TRBJ2-6,CASSQTISGANVLTF
TRBV9,TRBD2,TRBJ2-3,CASSSRRASGRGRTDTQYF
TRBV10-3,NA,TRBJ2-3,CAISESRGTDTQYF
TRBV27,NA,TRBJ2-7,CASSTGTPSSYEQYF
TRBV6-5,TRBD2,TRBJ2-2,CASSWTSNTGELFF
TRBV11-2,TRBD2,TRBJ2-1,CASSLVWTSYNEQFF
TRBV10-3,TRBD1,TRBJ1-3,CAIREGQVADTIYF
TRBV4-1,NA,TRBJ2-1,CASSRRGSGYEDEQFF
TRBV3-1,TRBD2,TRBJ2-1,CASSQVSGRANEQFF
TRBV20-1,NA,TRBJ1-1,CSGAGGGEAFF
TRBV7-3,NA,TRBJ1-2,CASSPGVLGYTF
TRBV5-1,TRBD1,TRBJ1-5,CASSTDRDQPQHF
TRBV7-2,NA,TRBJ2-1,CASSTLGREQFF
TRBV27,TRBD2,TRBJ2-3,CASSPYTSGRHTDTQYF
TRBV9,NA,TRBJ2-6,CASSASGGVSGANVLTF
TRBV6-2/TRBV6-3,NA,TRBJ2-2,CASSYAAANTGELFF
TRBV18,NA,TRBJ2-7,CASSPPSRTVHEQYF
TRBV15,TRBD1,TRBJ2-4,CATSRGQGTKNIQYF
TRBV29-1,NA,TRBJ2-3,CSVQGGGPDTQYF
TRBV7-9,TRBD1,TRBJ1-5,CASSLGGQGNNQPQHF